The text below deals with one T cell receptor (beta chain). The sample originates from a study of blood T cell repertoires in COVID-19. Sequenced by immunoSEQ multiplex PCR; TCRdb stores in-frame clones only, minus some. Here the sample spans some 360,000 clones, almost 90% being singletons. V lost 1 base to trimming and J lost 1 base; unmatched junction nucleotides: 3. There are 15 residues in the CDR3. Per the germline V gene, CDR1 is SGHAT and CDR2 is FQDESV (reference sequence). Sequenced: PBMCs or T cells enriched from blood (not recorded which). The chain uses TRBV11-1 and TRBJ2-5, with 7 bases lining up with TRBD2. The origin of this receptor is a woman younger than 45 who had been exposed to COVID-19. The CDR3 DNA is TGTGCCAGCAGCTTAGGACGCGGGAGCCAAGAGACCCAGTACTTC. Protein product: CASSLGRGSQETQYF. Supplemented by reference TRBV11-1 and TRBJ2-5, the full variable domain reads EAEVAQSPRYKITEKSQAVAFWCDPISGHATLYWYRQILGQGPELLVQFQDESVVDDSQLPKDRFSAERLKGVDSTLKIQPAELGDSAMYLCASSLGRGSQETQYFGPGTRLLVL.